The 21 T cell receptor beta chains reported below all come from one sample, sequenced in a study of T cells in Graves' hyperthyroidism and ophthalmopathy. Using RNA transcripts as the source, TCR beta CDR3 regions were amplified. Primed by the HTBI set, a first-round RT-PCR was run on the TCR CDR3. MiXCR was run by TCRdb on the multiplex PCR reads, yielding one entry per CDR3 protein. In the table there are about 520,000 distinct CDR3 sequences, around 22% of which are singletons. The sample taken for sequencing was blood. The receptors come from a woman aged 25 to 45 with Graves' ophthalmopathy.

This clonotype came up many times. The chain is built from TRBV19 and TRBJ1-5; possibly TRBD1 for D (5 bases). The V gene's germline CDR1 is LNHDA and CDR2 SQIVND (reference sequence). The CDR3 runs 13 residues. The V end lost 3 bases, the J end lost 2 bases, and 5 bases lay between the germline ends. CDR3 loop: CASSMGGNQPQHF. CDR3 coding DNA: TGTGCCAGTAGTATGGGGGGCAATCAGCCCCAGCATTTT.

This clonotype has a count of ten or more. The rearrangement uses TRBV11-1 and TRBJ1-2; possible D gene TRBD1, 5 bases. Germline CDR1 reads SGHAT; CDR2 reads FQDESV (reference sequence). The length of the CDR3 is 14 residues. Deletions cut 8 bases from V and 7 bases from J, with 20 bases between. The CDR3 nucleotides are TGTGCCAGCGCCCAGGGCCAGGGTAATCGTGGCTACACCTTC. As protein: CASAQGQGNRGYTF.

The sample holds many counts of this clonotype. CDR3 in DNA: TGTGCCAGCAGTTCGGACCCCGGGGGGTCCTACGAGCAGTACTTC. Its protein is CASSSDPGGSYEQYF. The J gene is TRBJ2-7, the V gene TRBV27; 7 positions match TRBD2. The V gene's germline CDR1 is MNHEY and CDR2 SMNVEV (reference sequence). CDR3 length: 15 amino acids. With 4 bases clipped from V and 1 base from J, the junction kept 7 bases outside the gene matches.

This clonotype was seen at least ten times. The genes are TRBV20-1 and TRBJ2-5, with 8 bases aligning to TRBD2. The CDR3 is made up of 12 amino acids. The germline V gene has CDR1 DFQATT and CDR2 SNEGSKA (reference sequence). V was pared by 3 bases and J by 4 bases, with 1 base of the junction left unmatched. Here the CDR3 reads CSASTSGETQYF. The CDR3 DNA sequence: TGCAGTGCTAGCACTAGCGGAGAGACCCAGTACTTC.

Many counts were recorded for this clonotype. The rearrangement uses TRBV12-3 or TRBV12-4 and TRBJ1-5; D may be TRBD1 (5 bases). This CDR3 region has 13 residues. Deletions cut 3 bases from V and 7 bases from J, with 10 bases between. The CDR3 spells CASSFGGSQPQHF. CDR3 nucleotide sequence: TGTGCCAGCAGTTTTGGGGGGTCCCAGCCCCAGCATTTT.

Many counts were recorded for this clonotype. The chain employs TRBV12-3 or TRBV12-4 and TRBJ2-7; 7 bases line up with TRBD2. The V and J ends lost 4 bases and 2 bases, in that order; junction bases with no gene match: 8. CDR3 size: 15 residues. The CDR3 DNA reads as TGTGCCAGCAGTTACCGCGGCGGGGGAACCTACGAGCAGTACTTC. Amino acid sequence: CASSYRGGGTYEQYF.

This clonotype was found a few times. This rearrangement joins TRBV20-1 to TRBJ2-7, with D possibly matching TRBD1 (5 bases). Germline V lookup: CDR1 DFQATT, CDR2 SNEGSKA (reference sequence). With 1 base removed from V and 2 bases from J, the gap between germline ends came to 9 bases. CDR3 size: 13 residues. The CDR3 bases are TGCAGTGCTAGAGCAGGGTACACCTACGAGCAGTACTTC. It is translated as CSARAGYTYEQYF.

This clonotype was recorded many times. V and J are TRBV9 and TRBJ2-7; 10 positions agree with TRBD2. The ends lost 3 bases at V and 3 bases at J; junction bases unmatched: 9. The CDR3 loop spans 16 amino acids. The germline CDR1 and CDR2 sequences are SGDLS and YYNGEE. CDR3 in DNA: TGTGCCAGCAGCGCGGAGCGGGGGGGCCCCTTCTACGAGCAGTACTTC. This codes for CASSAERGGPFYEQYF.

Regarding this clonotype: The junction departs from germline at one end; a sequencing error may be responsible. The chain carries TRBV5-1 and TRBJ1-1; no clear D. Germline-derived CDR1 and CDR2 are SGHRS and YFSETQ. CDR3 length equals 13 residues. The CDR3 bases are TGCGCCAGCAGCTTCATAGGGAACACTGATGCTTTCTTT. Amino acids: CASSFIGNTDAFF.

This clonotype has a count of ten or more. This sequence joins TRBV12-3 or TRBV12-4 and TRBJ1-5; unclear D gene. The CDR3 spans 17 residues. The V end lost 4 bases, the J end lost 4 bases, and 20 bases lay between the germline ends. The DNA for the CDR3 is TGTGCCAGCAGTTCTGGGCGGACGGGGAACTTAAATCAGCCCCAGCATTTT. Protein: CASSSGRTGNLNQPQHF.

A few counts support this clonotype. The CDR3 bases are TGTGCCAGCAGCCAAGTAGGTCTAACCGAACTCCAAGAGACCCAGTACTTC. Protein: CASSQVGLTELQETQYF. The chain employs TRBV3-1 and TRBJ2-5; D ambiguous. The V gene's germline CDR1 is LGHDT and CDR2 YNNKEL (reference sequence). The CDR3 is 17 amino acids. V was pared by 1 base and J by 1 base, with 16 bases between.

This sequence joins TRBV12-3 or TRBV12-4 and TRBJ1-1, with 9 bases aligning to TRBD1. Trimming at V came to 5 bases and at J to 7 bases, leaving 8 bases not matched to a gene. CDR3 length equals 14 residues. The CDR3 DNA follows: TGTGCCAGCAGTCCATCGGGACAGGGTGGTGAAGCTTTCTTT. This gives the protein CASSPSGQGGEAFF.

This clonotype was found many times. An end of the junction differs from the germline gene, which may be a read error. The chain links TRBV4-2 to TRBJ1-1; D uncertain. This CDR3 contains 13 residues. CDR1 and CDR2 from the germline V gene are LGHNA and YNFKEQ. The DNA for the CDR3 is TGTGCCAGCAGCCAAGATCCGCCTAGGGCAGTAATCTTT. Translated, it gives CASSQDPPRAVIF.

The chain is built from TRBV11-2 and TRBJ1-1, with D perhaps TRBD1 (5 bases). The CDR3 has 13 residues. The V gene's germline CDR1 is SGHAT and CDR2 FQNNGV. Trimming took off 0 bases at V and 6 bases at J, with 8 bases between the two ends. The CDR3 DNA reads as TGTGCCAGCAGCTTAGACAGGGTATCTGAAGCTTTCTTT. As protein: CASSLDRVSEAFF.

This clonotype was seen at least ten times. This sequence joins TRBV20-1 and TRBJ1-2; D not resolved. Germline-derived CDR1 and CDR2 are DFQATT and SNEGSKA (reference sequence). The CDR3 covers 11 residues. Trimming stripped 4 bases from V and 2 bases from J, with 5 bases between. CDR3 loop: CSAKGNYGYTF. The DNA for the CDR3 is TGCAGTGCTAAGGGAAACTATGGCTACACCTTC.

About this clonotype itself: Relative to the germline gene, one junction end is altered; a read error may explain this. The genes are TRBV20-1 and TRBJ2-6, with TRBD2 identical over 7 bases. In germline, CDR1 is DFQATT, CDR2 SNEGSKA (reference sequence). This CDR3 region has 15 residues. The CDR3 region is CGGDASGSGANVQTF. The CDR3 bases are TGCGGGGGGGACGCTAGTGGCTCTGGGGCCAACGTCCAGACTTTC.

This clonotype has at least ten counts. The chain links TRBV6-2 or TRBV6-3 to TRBJ1-5, with 7 bases lining up with TRBD1. Germline V gene sequence: CDR1 MNHEY, CDR2 SVGEGT. With 5 bases clipped from V and 5 bases from J, the junction kept 9 bases outside the gene matches. The CDR3 is 15 amino acids. CDR3 protein: CASSSWTGTDQPQHF. As DNA, the CDR3 is TGTGCCAGCAGTAGCTGGACAGGTACGGATCAGCCCCAGCATTTT.

This clonotype occurred many times. The rearrangement uses TRBV11-3 and TRBJ2-7; D is unresolved. Germline lookup yields CDR1 SGHNT and CDR2 YENEEA. The CDR3 is made up of 14 amino acids. V gave up 0 bases and J gave up 6 bases, with 12 bases separating them. CDR3 loop: CASSLDSAAGEQYF. DNA for the CDR3: TGTGCCAGCAGCTTAGATTCTGCGGCTGGCGAGCAGTACTTC.

The V call is TRBV27, the J call TRBJ2-7; D gene uncertain. Trimming left V 6 bases short and J 2 bases short, with 17 bases between. The germline CDR1 and CDR2 sequences are MNHEY and SMNVEV (reference sequence). This CDR3 comprises 15 residues. CDR3 nucleotides: TGTGCCAGCAGCCCATTTATGGGGTCCCCCTACGAGCAGTACTTC. Amino acid sequence: CASSPFMGSPYEQYF.

The chain employs TRBV20-1 and TRBJ2-7; 9 bases agree with TRBD1. Looked up from germline, CDR1 is DFQATT and CDR2 is SNEGSKA (reference sequence). CDR3 length: 14 amino acids. The trim removed 4 bases at V and 5 bases at J, leaving 9 bases unmatched. The CDR3 DNA is TGCAGTGCTAAAGGTTGGGACAGGGTAAACGAGCAGTACTTC. Translated: CSAKGWDRVNEQYF.

The gene calls are TRBV11-2 and TRBJ1-2; D remains unclear. Germline CDR1 and CDR2: SGHAT and FQNNGV. V lost 4 bases and J 8 bases, leaving 14 bases between the germline ends. The CDR3 extends over 13 amino acids. CDR3 nucleotide sequence: TGTGCCAGCAGCTCATCTTGGGCCCGGGGCTACACCTTC. Its translation is CASSSSWARGYTF.